This T cell receptor beta chain appears in the sequencing data of a study of blood T cell repertoires in COVID-19. On the study more broadly: COVID-19 samples collected from the United States, Italy and Spain covered acute and convalescent phases. Sample material is recorded as cDNA or gDNA derived from T cells, B-cell-depleted T cells, or PBMCs.

In this sample, this clone turned up once. Authors' analysis steps: Reference gene primer amplification yielded estimated nucleated cell counts. Here immunoSEQ multiplex PCR was the method, and the copy in TCRdb shows in-frame clones only, minus some. V and J calls plus clone size are reproduced from that table; the DNA served to infer D and trimming. The sample yields about 140,000 clones, roughly 87% seen once. Trimming removed 1 base at V and 5 bases at J, with 6 bases between. There are 13 residues in the CDR3. Germline V CDR1 and CDR2: LNHDA, SQIVND (reference sequence). The chain joins TRBV19 to TRBJ1-3; TRBD1 is a possible D gene (5 bases). The sequencing input was peripheral blood. This sequence was found in a woman aged 50 to 60 with acute or convalescent COVID-19. The CDR3 sequence: CASSIGQRNTIYF. DNA for the CDR3: TGTGCCAGTAGTATAGGACAGAGAAACACCATATATTTT.